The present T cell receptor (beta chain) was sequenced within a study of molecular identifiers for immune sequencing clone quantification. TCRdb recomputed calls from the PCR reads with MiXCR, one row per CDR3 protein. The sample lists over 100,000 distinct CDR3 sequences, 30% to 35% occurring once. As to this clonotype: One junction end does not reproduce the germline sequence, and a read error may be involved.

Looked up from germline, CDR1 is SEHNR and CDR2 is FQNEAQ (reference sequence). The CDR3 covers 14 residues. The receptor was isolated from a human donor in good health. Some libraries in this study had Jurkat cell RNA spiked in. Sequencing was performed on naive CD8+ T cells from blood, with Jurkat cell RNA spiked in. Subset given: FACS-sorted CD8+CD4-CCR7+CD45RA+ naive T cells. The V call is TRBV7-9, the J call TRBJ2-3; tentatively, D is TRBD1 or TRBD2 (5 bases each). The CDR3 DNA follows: TGTGCCAGCGGCTTGGGGGTAGGCACAGATACGCAGTATTTT. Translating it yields CASGLGVGTDTQYF.